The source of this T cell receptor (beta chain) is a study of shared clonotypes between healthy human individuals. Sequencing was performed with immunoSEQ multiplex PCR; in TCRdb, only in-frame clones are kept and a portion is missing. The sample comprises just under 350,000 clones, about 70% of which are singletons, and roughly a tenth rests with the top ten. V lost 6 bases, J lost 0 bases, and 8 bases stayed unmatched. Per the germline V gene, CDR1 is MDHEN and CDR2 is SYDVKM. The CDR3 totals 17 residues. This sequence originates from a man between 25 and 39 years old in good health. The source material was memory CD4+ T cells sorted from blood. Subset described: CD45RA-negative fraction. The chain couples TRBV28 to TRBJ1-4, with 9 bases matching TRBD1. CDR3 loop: CASRLDRGTATNEKLFF. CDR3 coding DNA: TGTGCCAGCAGACTCGACAGGGGGACTGCAACTAATGAAAAACTGTTTTTT.